This T cell receptor beta chain was sequenced in a study of cytomegalovirus exposure and HLA in healthy donors. General observations from the study: The authors confirmed in vitro that a few CMV-associated chains were specific for CMV antigens. In a later analysis, compared with equally common non-associated chains, HLA-associated beta chains were more expanded.

PCR primers comprised 60 Vbeta and 13 Jbeta primers. Per the original methods: Later, an analysis found roughly 80 million unique TCR beta chains, and around 10 million of these were shared. Generated by immunoSEQ multiplex PCR, the TCRdb table keeps only in-frame clones and is missing some. That table supplies the V and J calls and clone size; D and trimming were determined from the DNA. Of roughly 170,000 clones listed, around 80% are singletons. This CDR3 spans 16 amino acids. The trim removed 0 bases at V and 2 bases at J, leaving 4 bases unmatched. Germline V CDR1 and CDR2: MNHNY, SVGAGI (reference sequence). On this clone itself: Its specificity is not known.

Sequenced sample: PBMCs. The sequence was obtained from a young man in good health and CMV-seropositive. The rearrangement links TRBV6-6 to TRBJ1-2; 9 bases map to TRBD1. The CDR3 bases are TGTGCCAGCAGTTACTCGAATGGACAGGGGAACTATGGCTACACCTTC. Encoded protein: CASSYSNGQGNYGYTF.